The TCR beta chain under discussion was sequenced for a study of regulatory T cells in long-lasting Graves disease. HTBI primers from iRepertoire and Arm-PCR of CDR3 regions yielded the TCR beta libraries. TCRdb reanalysed the multiplex PCR reads using MiXCR and keeps one entry per CDR3 protein. This sample has about 530,000 distinct CDR3 sequences, with around 15% found just once. This clonotype showed up many times. The V gene's germline CDR1 is SGHRS and CDR2 YFSETQ. With 2 bases removed from V and 2 bases from J, the gap between germline ends came to 12 bases. This CDR3 comprises 15 residues. The time point here: newly diagnosed GD, antithyroid drugs for less than 3 months. The TCR library used RNA extracted from PBMCs. An endocrinology department located in Xi'an, China, was where the patients came from. This same sample was also part of a study on T cells in Graves' hyperthyroidism and ophthalmopathy. This second report adds: Ophthalmopathy got predicted by the model a median 6.5 months before its onset.

V is TRBV5-1 and J is TRBJ2-3, with D possibly being TRBD2 (5 bases). The sequence derives from a woman aged 35 to 59 with Graves disease. The sequencing here drew on peripheral blood mononuclear cells (PBMCs), taken at new diagnosis, from a patient treated with antithyroid drugs. CDR3 residues: CASSLDGVNTDTQYF. In DNA, the CDR3 is TGCGCCAGCAGCTTAGACGGGGTAAACACAGATACGCAGTATTTT.